A single sample gave rise to the 24 T cell receptor beta chains below, sequenced in a study of T-cell memory formation after mild COVID-19 listed by TCRdb under 2021. Library prep was done by 5' RACE. Sequencing used an Illumina NovaSeq 6000. TCRdb passed the public sequencing reads through fastp at Q25 and MiXCR, retaining productive beta sequences. Every entry covers one CDR3 protein and lists the most common genes and DNA from its rows. This sample has 50,000 or so distinct CDR3 sequences in its table, and 9.3% of those were observed once. The top ten hold about 12% of the sample. Sequencing used PBMCs or a T cell subset sorted from them (not recorded which). The receptors originated from an adult woman who had mild COVID-19 (a few samples of this study predate the infection). The sample titles of this study are shuffled in the database, so cell type and time point are left out; the donor was told from shared clones.

The sample holds a few counts of this clonotype. The chain uses TRBV21-1 and TRBJ2-7; TRBD1 is the table's D call and was not checked against the DNA. TRBV21-1 is listed as a pseudogene. The CDR3 is 15 amino acids. The DNA of the CDR3 is TGTGCCAGCAGCTCCTCCGGGGGCAGGTGGATTGGGCAGTACTTC. It is translated as CASSSSGGRWIGQYF.

The gene calls are TRBV6-2 or TRBV6-3 and TRBJ2-1; 9 bases fit TRBD1. This CDR3 region has 14 residues. The junction had 7 bases not matched to a gene; V was cut back by 5 bases and J by 8 bases. The germline V gene encodes CDR1 MNHEY and CDR2 SVGEGT. Here the CDR3 DNA reads TGTGCCAGCAGTCCAACAGGGGGCTTGGATGAGCAGTTCTTC. Translated, it gives CASSPTGGLDEQFF.

The rearrangement links TRBV24-1 to TRBJ2-7; TRBD1 might be the D (6 bases). Trimming cost V 8 bases and J 1 base, with 14 bases left between them. This CDR3 has 14 residues. Germline loops: CDR1 KGHDR, CDR2 SFDVKD. DNA of the CDR3: TGTGCCACCACCACGCACAGGGATTCCTACGAGCAGTACTTC. Translation gives CATTTHRDSYEQYF.

This clonotype came up many times. This chain connects TRBV7-2 to TRBJ1-3; D unresolved. Germline V gene lookup returns CDR1 SGHTA and CDR2 FQGNSA. This CDR3 region has 14 residues. Trimming took off 3 bases at V and 0 bases at J, with 6 bases between the two ends. This CDR3 is CASSFGSSGNTIYF. CDR3 DNA: TGTGCCAGCAGCTTTGGGAGCTCTGGAAACACCATATATTTT.

This clonotype appeared a few times. V is TRBV5-1 and J is TRBJ1-3, with 10 bases aligning to TRBD1. Germline assignment: CDR1 SGHRS and CDR2 YFSETQ. The ends lost 0 bases at V and 1 base at J; junction bases unmatched: 7. The CDR3 loop spans 18 amino acids. The CDR3 DNA is TGCGCCAGCAGCTTGGGACAGGGGGCTGCACGGTCTGGAAACACCATATATTTT. Residues: CASSLGQGAARSGNTIYF.

This clonotype was detected ten times or more. The CDR3 DNA reads as TGTGCCAGCAGCGTAGGGTCAGCGGGAGAAGAGCAGTTCTTC. It codes for CASSVGSAGEEQFF. The chain uses TRBV9 and TRBJ2-1, with 8 bases matching TRBD2. Germline V gene data show CDR1 as SGDLS and CDR2 as YYNGEE. The CDR3 extends over 14 amino acids. Trimming took 0 bases from V and 10 from J; bases not matched to a gene: 6. The whole variable domain, remainder taken from reference TRBV9 and TRBJ2-1, is DSGVTQTPKHLITATGQRVTLRCSPRSGDLSVYWYQQSLDQGLQFLIQYYNGEERAKGNILERFSAQQFPDLHSELNLSSLELGDSALYFCASSVGSAGEEQFFGPGTRLTVL.

This chain uses TRBV7-6 with TRBJ2-2; D is unresolved. Looked up from germline, CDR1 is SGHVS and CDR2 is FNYEAQ. The V and J ends lost 2 bases and 3 bases respectively, with 7 bases between them. The CDR3 totals 14 residues. The CDR3 nucleotides are TGTGCCAGCAGCTTACTTGAATACACCGGGGAGCTGTTTTTT. Its protein product is CASSLLEYTGELFF.

This clonotype has only a few counts. The CDR3 nucleotides are TGTGCCAGCTCACCGCCGACTCCCCCGGGGGAGACCCAGTACTTC. Protein: CASSPPTPPGETQYF. This chain uses TRBV18 with TRBJ2-5; D might be TRBD2 (5 bases). The ends were cut back, 3 bases at V and 5 bases at J, with 16 bases in the middle. The CDR3 runs 15 residues. Germline lookup yields CDR1 KGHSH and CDR2 LQKENI.

The chain combines TRBV5-1 with TRBJ2-7; D gene uncertain. Trimming shortened V by 0 bases and J by 6 bases, and 10 bases separated the two germline ends. Looked up from germline, CDR1 is SGHRS and CDR2 is YFSETQ. The CDR3 covers 13 residues. CDR3 bases: TGCGCCAGCAGCTTGGCGGCTAGTTCCGAGCAGTACTTC. This gives the protein CASSLAASSEQYF.

The chain joins TRBV20-1 to TRBJ1-1, with D tentatively TRBD1 (6 bases). This CDR3 region has 13 residues. Germline values: CDR1 DFQATT, CDR2 SNEGSKA (reference sequence). The V end lost 1 base, the J end lost 11 bases, and 17 bases lay between the germline ends. This chain's CDR3 is CSARGYRVAGAFF. CDR3 bases: TGCAGTGCTAGAGGTTACAGGGTCGCGGGGGCTTTCTTT.

The genes are TRBV24-1 and TRBJ1-5; a weak D match, TRBD1 (5 bases). The germline gives CDR1 KGHDR, CDR2 SFDVKD. The germline V and J ends were trimmed by 10 bases and 5 bases, with 26 bases remaining between them. This CDR3 comprises 17 residues. CDR3 coding DNA: TGTGCCACGCTTGCTTCAAGAACAGGTATAGAGGATCAGCCCCAGCATTTT. Translation: CATLASRTGIEDQPQHF.

V is TRBV3-1 and J is TRBJ2-5; 8 bases map to TRBD1. The CDR3 sequence is 19 residues long. V was clipped by 3 bases and J by 5 bases; unmatched bases: 20. Germline V gene data show CDR1 as LGHDT and CDR2 as YNNKEL (reference sequence). This CDR3 is CASSQPGGVLRAVGETQYF. The CDR3 bases are TGTGCCAGCAGCCAGCCAGGGGGCGTACTCCGAGCCGTCGGGGAGACCCAGTACTTC.

This clonotype appeared many times. V gene TRBV12-3 or TRBV12-4 combines with J gene TRBJ2-7, with 10 bases aligning to TRBD2. The CDR3 is made up of 14 amino acids. V was pared by 7 bases and J by 0 bases, with 3 bases of the junction left unmatched. CDR3 sequence reads: CASTSSGSSYEQYF. CDR3 sequence (DNA): TGTGCCAGCACCTCTAGCGGGAGCTCCTACGAGCAGTACTTC.

The V gene is TRBV5-1, the J gene TRBJ2-7, with TRBD2 identical over 7 bases. Germline CDR1 and CDR2: SGHRS and YFSETQ. The CDR3 contains 13 residues. V trimming: 2 bases; J trimming: 5 bases; junction bases outside the gene matches: 4. CDR3: CASSLGGGDEQYF. CDR3 coding DNA: TGCGCCAGCAGCTTAGGCGGGGGAGACGAGCAGTACTTC.

The table lists this clonotype with many counts. The rearrangement joins TRBV20-1 to TRBJ2-3; maybe TRBD2 (6 bases). With 0 bases removed from V and 1 base from J, the gap between germline ends came to 8 bases. CDR1 is DFQATT and CDR2 is SNEGSKA in the germline V gene (reference sequence). This CDR3 is built from 14 residues. The CDR3 nucleotides read TGCAGTGCTAGAGATTGGGGGGGCACAGATACGCAGTATTTT. Translation gives CSARDWGGTDTQYF.

This clonotype was seen many times. V usage is TRBV5-1 and J usage is TRBJ2-3, with D tentatively TRBD2 (5 bases). CDR3 size: 15 residues. Germline-derived CDR1 and CDR2 are SGHRS and YFSETQ. The V end was cut by 7 bases, the J end by 7 bases, with 22 bases between. CDR3 sequence (DNA): TGCGCCAGCTTCATGGACTTTTCTCCGGGGAATACGCAGTATTTT. Translated: CASFMDFSPGNTQYF.

The chain recombines TRBV18 with TRBJ2-5; D is ambiguous. The CDR3 is made up of 12 amino acids. V lost 4 bases to trimming and J lost 0 bases, with 3 bases between them. Germline CDR1 is KGHSH and CDR2 is LQKENI. The CDR3 DNA reads as TGTGCCAGCTCACAGTACCAAGAGACCCAGTACTTC. This translates into CASSQYQETQYF. Combining the CDR3 with reference TRBV18 and TRBJ2-5 gives the whole variable domain NAGVMQNPRHLVRRRGQEARLRCSPMKGHSHVYWYRQLPEEGLKFMVYLQKENIIDESGMPKERFSAEFPKEGPSILRIQQVVRGDSAAYFCASSQYQETQYFGPGTRLLVL.

This clonotype showed up many times. The rearrangement uses TRBV6-1 and TRBJ1-1; the D gene is possibly TRBD1 (6 bases). Germline-derived CDR1 and CDR2 are MNHNS and SASEGT. The ends were cut back, 6 bases at V and 2 bases at J, with 10 bases in the middle. The CDR3 has 13 amino acids. The CDR3 DNA reads TGTGCCAGCAGCTGGGGACAAAACACTGAAGCTTTCTTT. The encoded protein is CASSWGQNTEAFF.

The chain couples TRBV20-1 to TRBJ2-4; 7 bases are shared with TRBD1. The CDR3 is 14 residues long. The V gene end was trimmed by 1 base and the J gene end by 6 bases; junction bases not matched to a gene: 6. The V gene's germline CDR1 is DFQATT and CDR2 SNEGSKA (reference sequence). Written as DNA, the CDR3 is TGCAGTGCTAGAGCCACAGGGGCGGGAAACATTCAGTACTTC. Translating gives CSARATGAGNIQYF.

This clonotype has ten or more counts. The CDR3 region is CASSLFNEQFF. CDR3 coding DNA: TGTGCCAGCAGCTTGTTCAATGAGCAGTTCTTC. The genes are TRBV5-6 and TRBJ2-1; D is undetermined. Germline-derived CDR1 and CDR2 are SGHDT and YYEEEE. Trimming shortened V by 1 base and J by 6 bases, and 2 bases separated the two germline ends. The CDR3 runs 11 residues.

This clonotype was seen a few times. This sequence joins TRBV30 and TRBJ1-5, with 9 bases fitting TRBD1. The germline CDR1 and CDR2 sequences are GTSNPN and SVGIG (reference sequence). This CDR3 has 13 residues. The V segment lost 1 base and the J segment 9 bases; nucleotides outside the gene matches: 4. The CDR3 nucleotides are TGTGCCTGGAGTGAGGACAGGGGAGGGCCCCAGCATTTT. Translating gives CAWSEDRGGPQHF.

This clonotype was counted between two and nine times. This chain connects TRBV27 to TRBJ2-7; D not certain. Per the germline V gene, CDR1 is MNHEY and CDR2 is SMNVEV (reference sequence). The CDR3 has 13 residues. V was shortened by 5 bases and J by 7 bases, with 15 bases between the two germline ends. The CDR3: CASSIHLAAEQYF. In DNA, the CDR3 is TGTGCCAGCAGTATTCACCTGGCGGCTGAGCAGTACTTC.

Ten or more counts support this clonotype. This sequence joins TRBV11-2 and TRBJ2-3, with 7 bases that match TRBD2. This CDR3 contains 16 residues. Germline loops: CDR1 SGHAT, CDR2 FQNNGV. J was trimmed by 4 bases and V by 1 base; bases with no gene match: 8. The CDR3 loop reads CASSLVTRGRPDTQYF. The CDR3 DNA sequence: TGTGCCAGCAGCTTAGTTACGCGCGGGAGACCAGATACGCAGTATTTT.

The chain employs TRBV7-9 and TRBJ1-2; D uncertain. The CDR3 sequence is 12 residues long. Trimming removed 5 bases from V and 4 bases from J, with 8 bases in between. The germline V gene has CDR1 SEHNR and CDR2 FQNEAQ (reference sequence). The CDR3 is CASSQDFYGYTF. CDR3 bases: TGTGCCAGCAGCCAGGACTTCTATGGCTACACCTTC.